The 23 T cell receptor beta chains below were found in one sample sequenced in a study of identical twins. TCRdb processed the 5' RACE reads anew with MiXCR; each CDR3 protein has one entry. The table has about 240,000 distinct CDR3 sequences, about 10% seen once. Sequencing used memory T cells sorted from blood. Source of these receptors: a man between 50 and 59 years old in good health.

This clonotype was observed many times. The chain has TRBV5-5 and TRBJ2-7, with D perhaps TRBD1 (5 bases). Germline V gene sequence: CDR1 SGHKS, CDR2 YYEKEE (reference sequence). The CDR3 has 13 residues. Trimming shortened V by 4 bases and J by 6 bases, and 14 bases separated the two germline ends. The CDR3 reads CASSGAQGFEQYF. The CDR3 DNA is TGTGCCAGCAGCGGAGCTCAGGGCTTCGAGCAGTACTTC.

This clonotype occurred a few times. This chain uses TRBV5-1 with TRBJ2-2; D gene unclear. Germline CDR1 SGHRS, CDR2 YFSETQ. V was trimmed by 2 bases and J by 6 bases, leaving 5 bases between them. The CDR3 runs to 12 residues. In nucleotides, the CDR3 is TGCGCCAGCAGCTTTAACGCCGGGGAGCTGTTTTTT. It codes for CASSFNAGELFF.

The chain joins TRBV7-9 to TRBJ2-2; no definite D call. Trimming left V 0 bases short and J 9 bases short, with 8 bases between. The CDR3 is 13 amino acids. CDR1 and CDR2 (germline): SEHNR, FQNEAQ (reference sequence). The CDR3 loop reads CASSLASGWELFF. The CDR3 DNA reads TGTGCCAGCAGCTTAGCTTCAGGCTGGGAGCTGTTTTTT. Complete variable domain (other parts from reference TRBV7-9 and TRBJ2-2): DTGVSQNPRHKITKRGQNVTFRCDPISEHNRLYWYRQTLGQGPEFLTYFQNEAQLEKSRLLSDRFSAERPKGSFSTLEIQRTEQGDSAMYLCASSLASGWELFFGEGSRLTVL.

This clonotype was seen repeatedly, ten times or more. V and J are TRBV11-2 and TRBJ1-3; 11 bases line up with TRBD1. The CDR3 extends over 16 amino acids. V gave up 5 bases and J gave up 4 bases; unmatched junction bases: 7. Germline V lookup: CDR1 SGHAT, CDR2 FQNNGV. The CDR3 region is CASSKLRTGGGNTIYF. As DNA, the CDR3 is TGTGCCAGCAGCAAATTAAGGACAGGGGGCGGAAACACCATATATTTT.

The rearrangement joins TRBV4-3 to TRBJ1-1, with a possible D match to TRBD1 (6 bases). This CDR3 spans 15 amino acids. Germline CDR1 LGHNA, CDR2 YSLEER. V was clipped by 1 base and J by 3 bases, with 12 bases between them. The CDR3 is CASSQAPGVDTEAFF. CDR3 bases: TGCGCCAGCAGCCAAGCCCCAGGGGTTGACACTGAAGCTTTCTTT.

This clonotype was counted ten times or more. This sequence joins TRBV24-1 and TRBJ2-3, with D hard to call. Per the germline V gene, CDR1 is KGHDR and CDR2 is SFDVKD. The CDR3 length is 13 residues. V was cut by 1 base and J by 0 bases, with 1 base left in between. In DNA, the CDR3 is TGTGCCACCAGTGATTTTAGCACAGATACGCAGTATTTT. It is translated as CATSDFSTDTQYF.

This clonotype was recorded many times. The J gene is TRBJ2-2, the V gene TRBV7-8; D possibly corresponds to TRBD2 (5 bases). The CDR3 is 15 amino acids. The germline V gene encodes CDR1 SGHVS and CDR2 FQNEAQ. With 1 base removed from V and 4 bases from J, the gap between germline ends came to 10 bases. In nucleotides, the CDR3 is TGTGCCAGCAGCTTAGTTACGGGGTCCACCGGGGAGCTGTTTTTT. Translation gives CASSLVTGSTGELFF.

This clonotype has only a few counts. The J gene is TRBJ2-4, the V gene TRBV28; 7 bases map to TRBD1. Trimming at V came to 5 bases and at J to 3 bases, leaving 7 bases not matched to a gene. The CDR3 loop spans 15 amino acids. Germline CDR1 reads MDHEN; CDR2 reads SYDVKM. The chain's CDR3 is CASSLVGTVKNIQYF. DNA for the CDR3: TGTGCCAGCAGTCTCGTCGGGACAGTCAAAAACATTCAGTACTTC.

This clonotype was seen at least ten times. The rearrangement uses TRBV12-3 or TRBV12-4 and TRBJ1-1, with D perhaps matching TRBD1 (5 bases). V lost 3 bases and J lost 4, with 9 bases in between. This CDR3 has 13 amino acids. CDR3 residues: CASSFQGRTEAFF. The CDR3 DNA reads TGTGCCAGCAGTTTTCAGGGTCGCACTGAAGCTTTCTTT.

The rearrangement uses TRBV20-1 and TRBJ2-5; 7 bases map to TRBD1. The CDR3 sequence is 16 residues long. Unmatched junction bases numbered 12, after V lost 3 bases and J lost 2 bases. Germline values: CDR1 DFQATT, CDR2 SNEGSKA (reference sequence). CDR3 DNA: TGCAGTGCTAGTCCCCTTTTACAGGGGTATCAAGAGACCCAGTACTTC. Translation gives CSASPLLQGYQETQYF.

Ten or more counts support this clonotype. V is TRBV18 and J is TRBJ1-6; D is possibly TRBD1 (6 bases). Trimming removed 3 bases from V and 15 bases from J, with 15 bases in between. Germline lookup yields CDR1 KGHSH and CDR2 LQKENI. The CDR3 contains 13 residues. CDR3 nucleotide sequence: TGTGCCAGCTCACCCAATCCCCGGGACAACCTCCACTTT. It yields the protein CASSPNPRDNLHF.

The chain uses TRBV19 and TRBJ2-3; 8 nucleotides align to TRBD2. Germline V gene sequence: CDR1 LNHDA, CDR2 SQIVND (reference sequence). CDR3 length: 16 amino acids. After removal of 7 bases from V and 1 base from J, the junction contained 10 bases not matched to a gene. CDR3 sequence reads: CASTASGRQRTDTQYF. CDR3 coding DNA: TGTGCCAGTACGGCTAGCGGGCGACAACGCACAGATACGCAGTATTTT.

In its sample, this clonotype was seen many times. The rearrangement links TRBV7-6 to TRBJ2-7, with 8 bases fitting TRBD2. The CDR3 consists of 13 residues. V gave up 4 bases and J gave up 4 bases; unmatched junction bases: 3. Germline loops: CDR1 SGHVS, CDR2 FNYEAQ. The CDR3 sequence: CASSWERGYEQYF. In nucleotides, the CDR3 is TGTGCCAGCAGCTGGGAGCGGGGGTACGAGCAGTACTTC. The whole variable domain, filled in from reference TRBV7-6 and TRBJ2-7, reads GAGVSQSPRYKVTKRGQDVALRCDPISGHVSLYWYRQALGQGPEFLTYFNYEAQQDKSGLPNDRFSAERPEGSISTLTIQRTEQRDSAMYRCASSWERGYEQYFGPGTRLTVT.

This clonotype was seen repeatedly, ten times or more. This sequence joins TRBV5-1 and TRBJ2-7, with TRBD1 matching over 8 bases. The germline CDR1 and CDR2 sequences are SGHRS and YFSETQ. V was pared by 7 bases and J by 7 bases, with 13 bases of the junction left unmatched. The CDR3 length is 14 residues. This chain's CDR3 is CASYPGQARGEQYF. The CDR3 region has the DNA TGCGCCAGCTACCCGGGACAGGCAAGGGGGGAGCAGTACTTC.

The CDR3 DNA is TGTGCCACCAGGGACCCCGGAGGCAATGAGCAGTTCTTC. Translation: CATRDPGGNEQFF. The chain employs TRBV24-1 and TRBJ2-1, with a tentative D call TRBD2 (5 bases). The CDR3 runs to 13 residues. V lost 7 bases and J lost 6, with 12 bases in between. Germline V lookup: CDR1 KGHDR, CDR2 SFDVKD.

This clonotype turned up a few times. J is TRBJ2-3 and V is TRBV7-2, with D hard to call. The CDR3 runs to 13 residues. The V end lost 5 bases, the J end lost 4 bases, and 10 bases lay between the germline ends. CDR1 is SGHTA and CDR2 is FQGNSA in the germline V gene. This CDR3 is CASSLSGADTQYF. As DNA, the CDR3 is TGTGCCAGCAGCCTTTCTGGGGCAGATACGCAGTATTTT.

This clonotype has more than one count but fewer than ten. This chain uses TRBV5-6 with TRBJ1-1, with D hard to call. The ends were cut back, 4 bases at V and 10 bases at J, with 14 bases in the middle. Germline V gene data show CDR1 as SGHDT and CDR2 as YYEEEE. CDR3 length: 12 residues. This CDR3 reads CASSTGLRRAFF. CDR3 DNA: TGTGCCAGCAGCACCGGACTTCGGCGAGCTTTCTTT.

The gene calls are TRBV6-1 and TRBJ1-4, with no clear D. CDR3 length equals 15 residues. Germline V CDR1 and CDR2: MNHNS, SASEGT. The V and J ends lost 2 bases and 7 bases respectively, with 14 bases between them. This chain's CDR3 is CASSERSWLSEKLFF. CDR3 nucleotide sequence: TGTGCCAGCAGTGAAAGGAGCTGGTTGAGTGAAAAACTGTTTTTT.

This clonotype was observed many times. The chain uses TRBV3-1 and TRBJ2-7; a possible D gene is TRBD2 (6 bases). V lost 4 bases and J lost 0, with 19 bases in between. CDR3 length: 17 residues. Germline-derived CDR1 and CDR2 are LGHDT and YNNKEL (reference sequence). As DNA, the CDR3 is TGTGCCAGCAGCCGAGTAGCCGGGACTGGGAGCTCCTACGAGCAGTACTTC. This encodes CASSRVAGTGSSYEQYF.

This clonotype showed up many times. This chain uses TRBV6-2 or TRBV6-3 with TRBJ1-5; D gene unclear. CDR1 and CDR2 from the germline V gene are MNHEY and SVGEGT. The CDR3 is 14 residues long. Trimming cost V 4 bases and J 0 bases, with 7 bases left between them. Here the CDR3 DNA reads TGTGCCAGCAGTTCGCCTTATAGCAATCAGCCCCAGCATTTT. This encodes CASSSPYSNQPQHF.

This clonotype was seen repeatedly, ten times or more. The V call is TRBV5-1, the J call TRBJ2-5; D is perhaps TRBD2 (6 bases). CDR1 is SGHRS, CDR2 YFSETQ, per germline. The CDR3 loop spans 13 amino acids. V was trimmed by 4 bases and J by 1 base, leaving 8 bases between them. CDR3 protein: CASSGTPQETQYF. CDR3 DNA: TGCGCCAGCAGCGGGACTCCCCAAGAGACCCAGTACTTC.

This clonotype was counted at least ten times. V gene TRBV7-8 combines with J gene TRBJ1-1, with D possibly being TRBD1 (5 bases). The V end was cut by 6 bases, the J end by 9 bases, with 14 bases between. Germline V lookup: CDR1 SGHVS, CDR2 FQNEAQ. This CDR3 region has 12 residues. For the CDR3, the DNA is TGTGCCAGCAGGGGCAGGGAGCTTAAAGCTTTCTTT. Residues: CASRGRELKAFF.

This clonotype was detected only a few times. The CDR3 loop reads CASSSFSSYEQYF. As DNA, the CDR3 is TGTGCCAGCAGCTCTTTTAGCTCCTACGAGCAGTACTTC. The chain couples TRBV7-6 to TRBJ2-7; D remains unclear. CDR1 is SGHVS and CDR2 is FNYEAQ in the germline V gene. Trimming removed 4 bases from V and 0 bases from J, with 7 bases in between. The CDR3 extends over 13 amino acids.